A single T cell receptor beta chain is shown here with its context. Its antigen specificity is not known. Base qualities are not at hand, and no much larger clone is one base apart. The data were obtained in a study of graft-versus-host responses after intestinal transplantation (dated by TCRdb to about 2021). Background for the entire study: The transplants that recipients received were multivisceral, liver-intestinal, or isolated intestinal. All recipients received anti-thymocyte globulin induction followed by maintenance tacrolimus and steroids for roughly 3 years. After intestinal transplantation, graft-versus-host and host-versus-graft alloreactive T cell clones in the graft, circulation and bone marrow were tracked using bulk TCR-beta CDR3 sequencing. Alloreactive clones were identified by sequencing pre-transplant mixed lymphocyte reaction products and comparing these products with unstimulated pre-transplant donor and recipient T cells. A cohort of 20 to 25 intestinal transplant recipients, including one retransplant, was enrolled, and 3 patients lacking pretransplant specimens were excluded. Donor T cell macrochimerism was defined as a peak of at least 4% donor T cells among recipient peripheral blood mononuclear cells. Rather than going through the commercial service, samples from a few later patients were sequenced in-house on an Illumina MiSeq and processed with MiXCR. On the study overall, not on this receptor specifically: The relatively low number and heterogeneity of intestinal transplant patients limited the conclusions. Early after transplant, peak levels of circulating GvH clones were associated with declines in HvG clones. Patients with donor T cell macrochimerism had high GvH to HvG T cell clonal ratios in their allografts. GvH clones were found in recipient bone marrow, and some of the GvH clones appeared earlier in ileal mucosa or blood, which is consistent with an intestinal mucosal origin.

Libraries were prepared through the immunoSEQ multiplex PCR assay. For most patients, genomic DNA was isolated with the Qiagen DNeasy Blood and Tissue Kit and sent frozen to Adaptive Biotechnologies for TCR sequencing. Adaptive Biotechnologies carried out high-throughput TCR-beta CDR3 sequencing of genomic DNA for most patients. The study's processing was this. TCR sequencing data for around 19 patients were retrieved from Adaptive's ImmunoSEQ software; three other patients were processed with MiXCR and VDJtools. CD4 versus CD8 sorting errors were corrected by removing sequences found in both subsets at a frequency ratio below 5:1. CDR3 nucleotide sequences shared by donor and recipient were removed because the origin of these sequences could not be assigned. To be classed as alloreactive, a clone needed at least 2-fold expansion over unstimulated cells and a minimum CFSE-low frequency of 0.002% (template counts) or 0.001% (read counts). Clones detected in sequenced pre-transplant spleen, lymph node, or MLR CFSE-low populations of the donor or recipient were defined as mappable. Cumulative frequency of alloreactive clones was calculated as a percentage of all sequences weighted by copy number. The table was pulled from immuneACCESS by TCRdb, which kept in-frame rearrangements only. Such tables lose some clones; where checked, under half of the loss comes from unresolved V genes, and the rest has no known cause. The D gene and trimming were derived from the DNA, and the V and J assignments and clone size from that table. The table for this sample lists 88,000 or so clones; under 90% of them were counted only once. The ten top clones hold roughly 0.099% of the sample.

Per the publication, the time point label means: cells obtained before transplantation from donor or recipient. CD3+CD4+ and CD3+CD8+ populations were FACS-sorted from unstimulated pre-transplant donor and recipient cells taken from spleen or lymph nodes. The CDR3 starts with the cysteine, ends with the phenylalanine, and has 15 residues. Of the read, only the CDR3 DNA is kept; its 45 bases are in frame from base 1. CDR1 and CDR2 are drawn from the germline V gene: SGHDT, YYEEEE. The V gene is TRBV5-6 and the J gene is TRBJ2-5; a tentative D call is TRBD2 (6 bases match). The J call may be wrong; the DNA end is better matched by TRBJ2-7. The TCR comes from a human donor who received an intestinal transplant. The material sequenced was unstimulated CD4+ T cells sorted from spleen or lymph node cells, taken before intestinal transplant. The CDR3 region: CASSPIGGSSYEQYF. Read as DNA, the sequence is TGTGCCAGCAGCCCCATTGGGGGGTCCTCCTACGAGCAGTACTTC.